The sequence of this TCR beta chain was determined in a study of OX40 agonist ivuxolimab in advanced cancers. Trimming removed 5 bases at V and 1 base at J, with 14 bases between. The germline CDR1 and CDR2 sequences are LNHDA and SQIVND (reference sequence). There are 15 residues in the CDR3. Clones were read by immunoSEQ multiplex PCR, and TCRdb kept only the in-frame ones, dropping some. The sample records 50,000 to 65,000 clones, roughly 89% being singletons. The sequence derives from an adult with an advanced solid tumor such as melanoma, head and neck, liver or kidney cancer. This sequence joins TRBV19 and TRBJ1-1, with D unclear. The sample was CD4+ or CD8+ T cells sorted from blood, taken in a trial of the OX40 agonist ivuxolimab. CDR3: CASSFHAAGNTEAFF. In nucleotides, the CDR3 is TGTGCCAGTAGTTTTCACGCAGCGGGGAACACTGAAGCTTTCTTT.